This T cell receptor (beta chain) was obtained from a study of blood T cells in healthy people across ages (dated by TCRdb to the mid-2010s). For the wider study: In model experiments, template switching captured roughly one uniquely barcoded TCR beta cDNA molecule for every two T cells. To track age-related changes in TCR beta repertoire diversity, the study relied on deep sequencing normalized with unique cDNA molecular identifiers. The donors were split into four age groups: young (average around 15 years), middle-aged (over 35), aged (over 55) and long-lived (over 80). To avoid experimental bias, donors of different ages were randomly spread across the sequencing lanes. Using the same blood draw, the study looked at two additional independent replicas of 1 million unique cDNA reads for two donors, one aged 18 to 30 and the other aged 80 or older. Points the paper makes about the study in general: Conclusive comparison of naive and antigen-experienced compartments was prevented by the profiling of bulk unsorted PBMCs. Donor CMV infection status was unknown, potentially confounding age-related changes in expanded clonotypes. Estimates of total diversity from one million sequenced T cells were regarded as lower bounds and underestimates. Observed TCR beta diversity per million T cells fell roughly linearly with age, and a significant reduction was already apparent by age roughly 41. Compared with the aged group, the long-lived group had more naive CD4+ T cells, fewer expanded clones and increased TCR diversity, a pattern suggesting age selection. There was a strong correlation between observed TCR beta diversity and the percentage of naive T cells measured by flow cytometry.

Library preparation employed 5' RACE. A second PCR of about 6 to 12 cycles was performed with a sample-barcoded 5' primer and a J-beta primer mix. A unique molecular identifier was introduced onto each TCR beta cDNA molecule by a template-switch 5' adaptor carrying 12 random nucleotides. Each sample yielded at least 2.5 million CDR3-containing paired-end reads. All of the RNA was converted into first-strand cDNA using the Mint cDNA synthesis kit, with a TRBC-specific oligonucleotide serving as the primer. After uracil-DNA glycosylase treatment, a first 18-cycle PCR used universal primers M1SS and BC2_uni_R on all cDNA. In the paper's pipeline: For normalization, 1 million high-quality reads were randomly selected from each sample, with every read carrying a distinct molecular identifier. Instead of being binned into consensus sequences, reads with shared molecular identifiers were discarded. CDR3 identification, clonotype clustering and error correction used MiTCR with a Q25 quality threshold and the strictest error-elimination algorithm. A nonparametric unseen species model with Euler transformation was used to estimate lower-bound total TCR beta diversity. The raw public data were reprocessed by TCRdb itself: fastp quality trimming at Q25, MiXCR clonotype calling, in-frame beta chains only. Here each entry gathers all rows of one CDR3 protein and keeps the most common genes and DNA. TCRdb's processing, not the authors' own work, is the source of the V and J calls. This sample is represented by around 1,800,000 distinct CDR3 sequences; about 39% of them were singletons. The ten biggest clones cover under 30% of the sample.

The donors were some 39 Caucasian individuals from Russia, aged roughly 6 to 90 years, who were systemically healthy. Each donor gave ten milliliters of peripheral blood, drawn into EDTA-treated Vacutainer tubes. Ficoll-Paque density-gradient centrifugation was used to isolate PBMCs, with at least 7 million per sample. Trizol reagent was used to extract total RNA from PBMCs, with at least 5.5 micrograms per sample. Naive CD45RAhigh/CD27high T cell percentages were measured by flow cytometry on a PBMC aliquot from every donor. According to the germline V gene, CDR1 reads SGHTA and CDR2 reads FQGNSA. The CDR3 starts with the cysteine, ends with the phenylalanine, and has 16 residues. Just CDR3 DNA is preserved here, 48 bases in frame from base 1. This clonotype was picked up a small number of times. Its antigen specificity is not known. No base quality values were provided; no much bigger clone lies one nucleotide off.

The sequence came from a human donor in good health. Sample: blood. Recombination linked TRBV7-2 to TRBJ2-4; tentative D gene TRBD2, with 5 bases matching. With the DNA end fitting TRBJ2-7 better, the J assignment may be wrong. The CDR3 protein: CASSLTPSGVVYEQYF. The bases read TGTGCCAGCAGCTTAACGCCGAGCGGAGTCGTATACGAGCAGTACTTC.